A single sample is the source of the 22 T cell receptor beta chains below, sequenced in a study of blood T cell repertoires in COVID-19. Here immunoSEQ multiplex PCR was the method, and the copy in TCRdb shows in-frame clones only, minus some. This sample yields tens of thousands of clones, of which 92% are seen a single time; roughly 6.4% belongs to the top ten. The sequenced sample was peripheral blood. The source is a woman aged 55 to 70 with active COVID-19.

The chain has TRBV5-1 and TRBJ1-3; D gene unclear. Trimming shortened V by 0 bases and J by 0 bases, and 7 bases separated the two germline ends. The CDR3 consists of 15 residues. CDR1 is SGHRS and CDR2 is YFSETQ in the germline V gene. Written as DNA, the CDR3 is TGCGCCAGCAGCTTGGATTCAGGCTCTGGAAACACCATATATTTT. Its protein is CASSLDSGSGNTIYF.

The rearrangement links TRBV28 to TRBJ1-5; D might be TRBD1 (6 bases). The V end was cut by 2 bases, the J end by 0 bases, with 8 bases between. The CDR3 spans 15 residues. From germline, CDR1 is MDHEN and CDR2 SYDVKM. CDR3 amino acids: CASSLQGFSNQPQHF. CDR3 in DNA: TGTGCCAGCAGTTTACAGGGGTTTAGCAATCAGCCCCAGCATTTT.

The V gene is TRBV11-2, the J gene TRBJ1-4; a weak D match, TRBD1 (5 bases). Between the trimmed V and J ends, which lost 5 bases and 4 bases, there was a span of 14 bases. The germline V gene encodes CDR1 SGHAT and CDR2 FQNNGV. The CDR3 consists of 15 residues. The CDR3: CASSPAGLSNEKLFF. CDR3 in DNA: TGTGCCAGCAGCCCAGCGGGACTGAGTAATGAAAAACTGTTTTTT. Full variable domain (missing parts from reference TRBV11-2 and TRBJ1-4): EAGVAQSPRYKIIEKRQSVAFWCNPISGHATLYWYQQILGQGPKLLIQFQNNGVVDDSQLPKDRFSAERLKGVDSTLKIQPAKLEDSAVYLCASSPAGLSNEKLFFGSGTQLSVL.

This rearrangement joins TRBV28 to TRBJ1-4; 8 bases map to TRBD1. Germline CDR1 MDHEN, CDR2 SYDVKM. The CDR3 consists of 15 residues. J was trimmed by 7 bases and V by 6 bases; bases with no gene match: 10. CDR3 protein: CASRSTGGSGEKLFF. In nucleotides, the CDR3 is TGTGCCAGCAGGTCTACAGGGGGTTCGGGTGAAAAACTGTTTTTT.

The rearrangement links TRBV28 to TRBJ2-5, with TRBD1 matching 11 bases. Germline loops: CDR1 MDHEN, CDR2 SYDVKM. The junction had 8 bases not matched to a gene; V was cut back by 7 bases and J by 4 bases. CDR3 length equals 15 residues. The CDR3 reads CASTSGQGARETQYF. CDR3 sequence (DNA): TGTGCCAGCACTTCAGGACAGGGGGCTCGAGAGACCCAGTACTTC.

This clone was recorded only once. In DNA, the CDR3 is TGCGCCAGCAGCTCCAGCGGCGGGGCCAACACTGAAGCTTTCTTT. Translation: CASSSSGGANTEAFF. The J gene is TRBJ1-1, the V gene TRBV5-1; tentatively, D is TRBD1 (5 bases). Between the trimmed V and J ends, which lost 3 bases and 2 bases, there was a span of 14 bases. CDR1 is SGHRS and CDR2 is YFSETQ in the germline V gene. This CDR3 has 15 residues.

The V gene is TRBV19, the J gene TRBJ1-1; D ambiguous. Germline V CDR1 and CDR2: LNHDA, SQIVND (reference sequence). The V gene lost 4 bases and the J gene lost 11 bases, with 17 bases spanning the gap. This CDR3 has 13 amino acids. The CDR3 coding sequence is TGTGCCAGTAGTACTACATCGGTAAGAGGGGCTTTCTTT. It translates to CASSTTSVRGAFF.

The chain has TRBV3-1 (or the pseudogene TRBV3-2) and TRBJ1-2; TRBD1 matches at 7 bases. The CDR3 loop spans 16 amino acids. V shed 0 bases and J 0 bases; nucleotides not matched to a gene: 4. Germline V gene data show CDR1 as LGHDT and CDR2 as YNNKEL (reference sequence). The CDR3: CASSQDWGTANYGYTF. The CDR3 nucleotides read TGTGCCAGCAGCCAAGATTGGGGGACAGCTAACTATGGCTACACCTTC.

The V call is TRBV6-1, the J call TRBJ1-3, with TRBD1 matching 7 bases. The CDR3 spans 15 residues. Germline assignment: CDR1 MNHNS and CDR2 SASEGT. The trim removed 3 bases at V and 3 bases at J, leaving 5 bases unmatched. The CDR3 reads CASSEGQNVGNTIYF. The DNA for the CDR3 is TGTGCCAGCAGTGAGGGACAGAATGTTGGAAACACCATATATTTT.

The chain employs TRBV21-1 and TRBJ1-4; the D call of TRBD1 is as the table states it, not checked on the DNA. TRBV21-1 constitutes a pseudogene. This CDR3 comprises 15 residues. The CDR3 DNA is TGTGCCAGCAGCATCCAACAGGGGGAATGGGAAAAACTGTTTTTT. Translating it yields CASSIQQGEWEKLFF.

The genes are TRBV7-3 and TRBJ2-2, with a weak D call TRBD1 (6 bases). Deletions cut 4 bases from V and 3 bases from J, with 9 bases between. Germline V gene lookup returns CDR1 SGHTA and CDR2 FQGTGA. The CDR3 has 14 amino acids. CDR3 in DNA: TGTGCCAGCAGCTCGCACAGGGACACCGGGGAGCTGTTTTTT. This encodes CASSSHRDTGELFF.

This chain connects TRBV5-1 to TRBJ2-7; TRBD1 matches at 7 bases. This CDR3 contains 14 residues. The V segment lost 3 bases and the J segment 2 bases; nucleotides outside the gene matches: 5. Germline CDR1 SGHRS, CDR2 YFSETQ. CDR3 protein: CASSSVDRTYEQYF. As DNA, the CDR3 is TGCGCCAGCAGCTCCGTGGACAGGACCTACGAGCAGTACTTC. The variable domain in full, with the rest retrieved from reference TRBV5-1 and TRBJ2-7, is KAGVTQTPRYLIKTRGQQVTLSCSPISGHRSVSWYQQTPGQGLQFLFEYFSETQRNKGNFPGRFSGRQFSNSRSEMNVSTLELGDSALYLCASSSVDRTYEQYFGPGTRLTVT.

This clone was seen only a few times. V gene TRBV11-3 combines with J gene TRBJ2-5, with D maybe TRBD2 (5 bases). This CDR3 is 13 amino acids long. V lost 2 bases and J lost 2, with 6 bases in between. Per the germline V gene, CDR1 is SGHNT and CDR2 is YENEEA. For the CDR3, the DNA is TGTGCCAGCAGCTTACGGGGTCAAGAGACCCAGTACTTC. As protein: CASSLRGQETQYF.

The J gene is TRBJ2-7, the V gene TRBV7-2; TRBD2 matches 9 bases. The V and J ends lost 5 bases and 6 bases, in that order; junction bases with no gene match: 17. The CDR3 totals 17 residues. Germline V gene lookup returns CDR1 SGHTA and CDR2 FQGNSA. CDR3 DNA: TGTGCCAGCAGCCCACAGCCTTTAGCGGGGGCCCCTGGCGAGCAGTACTTC. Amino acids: CASSPQPLAGAPGEQYF.

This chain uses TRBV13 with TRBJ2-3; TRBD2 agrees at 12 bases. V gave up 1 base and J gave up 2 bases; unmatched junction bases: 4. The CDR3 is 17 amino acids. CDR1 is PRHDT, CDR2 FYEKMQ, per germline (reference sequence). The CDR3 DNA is TGTGCCAGCAGCTTAGAGTCTAGCGGGGGGGTCACAGATACGCAGTATTTT. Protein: CASSLESSGGVTDTQYF.

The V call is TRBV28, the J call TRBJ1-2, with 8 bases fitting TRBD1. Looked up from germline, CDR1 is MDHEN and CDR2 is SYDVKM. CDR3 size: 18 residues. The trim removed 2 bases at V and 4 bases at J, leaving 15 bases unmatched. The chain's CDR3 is CASSLSSRTGGGLYGYTF. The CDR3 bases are TGTGCCAGCAGTTTAAGTTCCCGAACAGGGGGGGGGCTCTATGGCTACACCTTC.

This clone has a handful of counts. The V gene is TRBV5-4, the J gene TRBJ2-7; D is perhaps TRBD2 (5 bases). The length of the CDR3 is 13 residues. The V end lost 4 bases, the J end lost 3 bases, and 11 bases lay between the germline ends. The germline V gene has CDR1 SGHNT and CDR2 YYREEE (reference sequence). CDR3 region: CASSVGSLYEQYF. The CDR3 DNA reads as TGTGCCAGCAGCGTGGGGAGTCTCTACGAGCAGTACTTC. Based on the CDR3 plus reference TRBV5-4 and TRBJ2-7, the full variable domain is ETGVTQSPTHLIKTRGQQVTLRCSSQSGHNTVSWYQQALGQGPQFIFQYYREEENGRGNFPPRFSGLQFPNYSSELNVNALELDDSALYLCASSVGSLYEQYFGPGTRLTVT.

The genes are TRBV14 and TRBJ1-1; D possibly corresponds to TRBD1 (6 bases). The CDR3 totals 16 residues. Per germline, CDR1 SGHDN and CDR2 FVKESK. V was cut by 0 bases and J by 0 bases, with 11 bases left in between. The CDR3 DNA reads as TGTGCCAGCAGCCAAGATTGGGGACATGTGAACACTGAAGCTTTCTTT. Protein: CASSQDWGHVNTEAFF.

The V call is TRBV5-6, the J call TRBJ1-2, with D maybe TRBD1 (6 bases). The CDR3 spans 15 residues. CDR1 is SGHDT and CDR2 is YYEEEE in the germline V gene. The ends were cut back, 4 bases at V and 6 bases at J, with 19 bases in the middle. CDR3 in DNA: TGTGCCAGCAGCCGGATCGACAGGAGCGAGGATGGCTACACCTTC. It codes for CASSRIDRSEDGYTF. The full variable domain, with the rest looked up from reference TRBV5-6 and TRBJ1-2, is DAGVTQSPTHLIKTRGQQVTLRCSPKSGHDTVSWYQQALGQGPQFIFQYYEEEERQRGNFPDRFSGHQFPNYSSELNVNALLLGDSALYLCASSRIDRSEDGYTFGSGTRLTVV.

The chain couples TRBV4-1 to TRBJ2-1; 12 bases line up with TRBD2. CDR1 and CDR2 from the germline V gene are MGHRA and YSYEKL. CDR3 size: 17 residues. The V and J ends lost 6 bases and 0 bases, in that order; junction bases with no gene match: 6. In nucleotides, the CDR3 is TGCGCCAGCAGGGGACTAGCGGGCCCTAGCTCCTACAATGAGCAGTTCTTC. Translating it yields CASRGLAGPSSYNEQFF.

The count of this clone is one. The CDR3 nucleotides are TGTGCCAGTGACCAACCGGGGGATCCTGGAAACACCATATATTTT. Translated: CASDQPGDPGNTIYF. This chain links TRBV11-2 with TRBJ1-3; D is possibly TRBD1 (5 bases). CDR3 length: 15 residues. The germline V gene encodes CDR1 SGHAT and CDR2 FQNNGV. Trimming left V 9 bases short and J 2 bases short, with 17 bases between.

CDR3 residues: CASGLAGGVDTQYF. CDR3 bases: TGTGCCAGCGGACTAGCGGGAGGAGTGGATACGCAGTATTTT. The chain uses TRBV2 and TRBJ2-3; 14 nucleotides match TRBD2. V lost 8 bases, J lost 6 bases, and 4 bases stayed unmatched. Germline-derived CDR1 and CDR2 are SNHLY and FYNNEI. This CDR3 has 14 residues.